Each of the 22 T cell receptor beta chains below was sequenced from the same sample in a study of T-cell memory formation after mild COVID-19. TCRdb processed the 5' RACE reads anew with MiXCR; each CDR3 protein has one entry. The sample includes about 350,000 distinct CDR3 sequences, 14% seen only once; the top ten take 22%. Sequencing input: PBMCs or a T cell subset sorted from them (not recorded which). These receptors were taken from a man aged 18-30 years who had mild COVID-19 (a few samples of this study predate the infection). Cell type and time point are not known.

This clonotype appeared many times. Here the CDR3 DNA reads TGTGCCAGCATCCGGCCGGGACAGGGTGACTATAATTCACCCCTCCACTTT. Translating gives CASIRPGQGDYNSPLHF. The chain employs TRBV6-2 or TRBV6-3 and TRBJ1-6; TRBD1 matches 9 bases. The CDR3 length is 17 residues. With 7 bases clipped from V and 3 bases from J, the junction kept 10 bases outside the gene matches. Germline V lookup: CDR1 MNHEY, CDR2 SVGEGT.

The CDR3 spells CSARRPPVDTEAFF. The CDR3 DNA follows: TGCAGTGCTAGACGACCGCCGGTTGACACTGAAGCTTTCTTT. The chain couples TRBV20-1 to TRBJ1-1; D is ambiguous. This CDR3 has 14 residues. The V and J ends lost 2 bases and 3 bases respectively, with 13 bases between them. Looked up from germline, CDR1 is DFQATT and CDR2 is SNEGSKA (reference sequence).

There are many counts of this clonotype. The CDR3 sequence: CASSQEENTQYF. As DNA, the CDR3 is TGCGCCAGCAGCCAGGAGGAAAATACGCAGTATTTT. This chain uses TRBV5-1 with TRBJ2-3; TRBD2 is a possible D gene (5 bases). The CDR3 extends over 12 amino acids. The V gene's germline CDR1 is SGHRS and CDR2 YFSETQ. Trimming shortened V by 4 bases and J by 7 bases, and 10 bases separated the two germline ends. Looking up the rest from reference TRBV5-1 and TRBJ2-3 gives the full variable domain: KAGVTQTPRYLIKTRGQQVTLSCSPISGHRSVSWYQQTPGQGLQFLFEYFSETQRNKGNFPGRFSGRQFSNSRSEMNVSTLELGDSALYLCASSQEENTQYFGPGTRLTVL.

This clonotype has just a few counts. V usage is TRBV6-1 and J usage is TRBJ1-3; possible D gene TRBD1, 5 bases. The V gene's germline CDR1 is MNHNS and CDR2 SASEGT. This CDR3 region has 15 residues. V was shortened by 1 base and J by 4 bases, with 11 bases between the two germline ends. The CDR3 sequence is CASSEVGGAGNTIYF. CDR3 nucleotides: TGTGCCAGCAGTGAAGTTGGCGGGGCAGGAAACACCATATATTTT.

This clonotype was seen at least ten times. The CDR3 is CASSRVGTSGETQYF. CDR3 coding DNA: TGTGCCAGCAGTAGGGTCGGGACTAGCGGAGAGACCCAGTACTTC. The chain uses TRBV7-2 and TRBJ2-5, with 11 bases fitting TRBD2. The ends lost 6 bases at V and 4 bases at J; junction bases unmatched: 7. Germline CDR1 and CDR2: SGHTA and FQGNSA. The CDR3 has 15 residues.

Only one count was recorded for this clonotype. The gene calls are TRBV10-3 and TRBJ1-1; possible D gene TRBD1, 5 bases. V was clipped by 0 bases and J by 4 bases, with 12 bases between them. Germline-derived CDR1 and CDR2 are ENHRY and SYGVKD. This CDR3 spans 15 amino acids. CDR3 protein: CAISESWGDRTEAFF. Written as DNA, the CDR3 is TGTGCCATCAGTGAGTCGTGGGGGGATCGCACTGAAGCTTTCTTT.

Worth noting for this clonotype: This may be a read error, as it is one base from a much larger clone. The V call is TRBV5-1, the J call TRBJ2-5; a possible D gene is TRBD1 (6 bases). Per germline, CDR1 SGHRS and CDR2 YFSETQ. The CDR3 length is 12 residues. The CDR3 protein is CASNDRKETKYF. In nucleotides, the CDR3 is TGCGCCAGCAACGACAGGAAAGAGACCAAGTACTTC.

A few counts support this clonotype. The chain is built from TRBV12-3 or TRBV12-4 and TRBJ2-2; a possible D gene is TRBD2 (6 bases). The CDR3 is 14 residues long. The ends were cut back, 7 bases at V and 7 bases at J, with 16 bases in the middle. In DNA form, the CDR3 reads TGTGCCAGCACCAGAACAACGGGGGACGGGGAGCTGTTTTTT. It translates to CASTRTTGDGELFF.

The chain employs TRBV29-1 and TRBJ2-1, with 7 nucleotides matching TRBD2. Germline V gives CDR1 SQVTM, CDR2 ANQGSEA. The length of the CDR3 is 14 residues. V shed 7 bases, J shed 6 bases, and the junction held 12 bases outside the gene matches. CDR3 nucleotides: TGCAGCGCCTACTACTTGGGGGGGGGCAATGAGCAGTTCTTC. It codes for CSAYYLGGGNEQFF.

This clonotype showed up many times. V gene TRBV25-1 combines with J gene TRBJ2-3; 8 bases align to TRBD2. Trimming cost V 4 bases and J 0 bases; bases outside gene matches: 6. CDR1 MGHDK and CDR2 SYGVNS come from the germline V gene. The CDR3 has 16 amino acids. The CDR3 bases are TGTGCCAGCAGTGTGCCGACTAGCGATAGCACAGATACGCAGTATTTT. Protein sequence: CASSVPTSDSTDTQYF.

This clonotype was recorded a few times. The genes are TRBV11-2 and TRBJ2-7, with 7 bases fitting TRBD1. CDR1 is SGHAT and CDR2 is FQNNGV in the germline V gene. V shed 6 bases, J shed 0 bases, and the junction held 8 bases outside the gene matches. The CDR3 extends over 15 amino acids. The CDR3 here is CASRPFGTVSYEQYF. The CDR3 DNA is TGTGCCAGCAGACCTTTCGGGACAGTCTCCTACGAGCAGTACTTC. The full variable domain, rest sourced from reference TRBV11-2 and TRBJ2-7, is EAGVAQSPRYKIIEKRQSVAFWCNPISGHATLYWYQQILGQGPKLLIQFQNNGVVDDSQLPKDRFSAERLKGVDSTLKIQPAKLEDSAVYLCASRPFGTVSYEQYFGPGTRLTVT.

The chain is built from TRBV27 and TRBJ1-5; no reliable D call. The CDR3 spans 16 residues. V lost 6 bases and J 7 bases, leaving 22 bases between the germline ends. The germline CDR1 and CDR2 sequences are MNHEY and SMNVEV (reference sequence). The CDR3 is CASSRIIGPDRQPQHF. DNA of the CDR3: TGTGCCAGCAGCCGCATAATAGGCCCAGATAGGCAGCCCCAGCATTTT.

The CDR3 region has the DNA TGTGCCAGCAGTTTATGGGACAGGAGAACAACCCGATATAATTCACCCCTCCACTTT. It yields the protein CASSLWDRRTTRYNSPLHF. The chain carries TRBV27 and TRBJ1-6; TRBD1 aligns across 8 bases. CDR3 length: 19 residues. From germline, CDR1 is MNHEY and CDR2 SMNVEV (reference sequence). After removal of 1 base from V and 4 bases from J, the junction contained 12 bases not matched to a gene.

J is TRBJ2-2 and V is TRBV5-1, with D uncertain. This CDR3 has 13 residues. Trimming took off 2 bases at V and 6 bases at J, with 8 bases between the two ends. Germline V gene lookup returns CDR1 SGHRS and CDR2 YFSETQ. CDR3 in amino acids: CASSFGWAGELFF. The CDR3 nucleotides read TGCGCCAGCAGCTTTGGGTGGGCCGGGGAGCTGTTTTTT.

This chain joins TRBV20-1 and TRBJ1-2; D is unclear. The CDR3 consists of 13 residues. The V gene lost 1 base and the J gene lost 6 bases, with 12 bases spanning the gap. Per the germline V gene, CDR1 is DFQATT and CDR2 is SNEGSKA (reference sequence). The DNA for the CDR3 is TGCAGTGCTAGAGTGATGGGGAAGGATGGCTACACCTTC. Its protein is CSARVMGKDGYTF.

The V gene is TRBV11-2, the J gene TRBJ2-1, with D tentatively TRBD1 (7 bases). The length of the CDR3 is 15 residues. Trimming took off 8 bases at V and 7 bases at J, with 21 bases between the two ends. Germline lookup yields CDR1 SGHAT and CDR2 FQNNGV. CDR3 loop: CASLTFRGRSNEQFF. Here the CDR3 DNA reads TGTGCCAGCCTAACGTTCAGGGGGAGGTCGAATGAGCAGTTCTTC.

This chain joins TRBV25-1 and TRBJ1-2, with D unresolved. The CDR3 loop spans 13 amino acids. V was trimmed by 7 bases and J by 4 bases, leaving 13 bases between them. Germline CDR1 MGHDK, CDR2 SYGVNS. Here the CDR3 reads CASTFDESYGYTF. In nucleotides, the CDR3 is TGTGCCAGCACCTTCGACGAATCCTATGGCTACACCTTC.

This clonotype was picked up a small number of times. CDR3 protein: CASSPLGGGSYEQYV. The CDR3 DNA sequence: TGTGCCAGCAGTCCGCTTGGGGGGGGCTCTTACGAGCAGTACGTC. The chain carries TRBV27 and TRBJ2-7, with D tentatively TRBD2 (7 bases). Germline V gene data show CDR1 as MNHEY and CDR2 as SMNVEV (reference sequence). V shed 5 bases and J shed 4 bases, with 18 bases lying between them. CDR3 size: 15 residues.

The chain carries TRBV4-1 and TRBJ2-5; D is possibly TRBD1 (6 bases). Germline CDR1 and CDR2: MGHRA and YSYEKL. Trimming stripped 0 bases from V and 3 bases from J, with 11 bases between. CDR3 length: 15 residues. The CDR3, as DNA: TGCGCCAGCAGCCAAGAGGCGGACAGAGAAGAGACCCAGTACTTC. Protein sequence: CASSQEADREETQYF.

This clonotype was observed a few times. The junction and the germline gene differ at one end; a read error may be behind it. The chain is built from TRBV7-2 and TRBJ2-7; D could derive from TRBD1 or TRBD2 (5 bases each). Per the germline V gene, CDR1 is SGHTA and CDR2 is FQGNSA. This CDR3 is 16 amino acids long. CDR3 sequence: CASSLDQGVGQIEQYF. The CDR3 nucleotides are TGTGCCAGCAGTTTAGACCAGGGAGTGGGGCAGATAGAGCAGTACTTC.

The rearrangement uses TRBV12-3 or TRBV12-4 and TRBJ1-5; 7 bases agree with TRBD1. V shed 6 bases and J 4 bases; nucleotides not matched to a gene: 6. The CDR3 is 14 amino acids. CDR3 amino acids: CASSRDRTNQPQHF. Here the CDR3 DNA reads TGTGCCAGCAGCCGGGACAGAACTAATCAGCCCCAGCATTTT.

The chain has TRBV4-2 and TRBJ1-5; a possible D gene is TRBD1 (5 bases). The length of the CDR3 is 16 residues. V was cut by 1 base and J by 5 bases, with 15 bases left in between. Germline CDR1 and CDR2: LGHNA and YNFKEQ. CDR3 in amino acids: CASSQGSRQGDQPQHF. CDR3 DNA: TGTGCCAGCAGCCAAGGGTCCCGTCAGGGCGATCAGCCCCAGCATTTT.